This T cell receptor beta chain was identified in a study of blood T cell repertoires in COVID-19. Study details: Donors in the United States, Italy and Spain gave samples during acute or convalescent COVID-19.

The assay was immunoSEQ multiplex PCR, and TCRdb's table has in-frame clones only and misses some. The table records some 300,000 clones, around 90% of them present only once. While infection was still active, Seattle patients were enrolled and then followed longitudinally. The length of the CDR3 is 15 residues. Germline V gene lookup returns CDR1 MNHEY and CDR2 SVGEGT. Trimming took 4 bases from V and 5 from J; bases not matched to a gene: 5. This sequence joins TRBV6-2 or TRBV6-3 and TRBJ1-4, with 9 bases identical to TRBD1. Input material: peripheral blood. The receptor was derived from a woman aged 40-49 years with COVID-19, enrolled during active disease. CDR3 amino acids: CASSSPDRGNEKLFF. The CDR3, as DNA: TGTGCCAGCAGTTCCCCGGACAGGGGCAATGAAAAACTGTTTTTT.